The 7 T cell receptor beta chains below come from one sample, sequenced in a study of Ad26.COV2.S vaccination and SARS-CoV-2 variants. Clones were read by immunoSEQ multiplex PCR, and TCRdb kept only the in-frame ones, dropping some. The sample shows over 400,000 clones, 75% to 90% of them seen only once. Noted treatment: some 19 received Ad26.COV2.S at low or high dose, single or two shots; about 5 received placebo; per-sample allocation not given. Following the first vaccine or placebo injection, samples were taken on day 63. Sequencing used peripheral blood, obtained in a trial of Ad26.COV2.S vaccine versus placebo. The receptors originated from a person aged 18-65 years who received the Ad26.COV2.S COVID-19 vaccine or a placebo.

This clone came up once. This rearrangement joins TRBV3-1 (or the pseudogene TRBV3-2) to TRBJ1-2; TRBD1 matches 11 bases. The CDR3 spans 15 residues. V lost 1 base, J lost 7 bases, and 5 bases stayed unmatched. Germline V gives CDR1 LGHDT, CDR2 YNNKEL (reference sequence). The CDR3 nucleotides are TGTGCCAGCAGCCAAGTGCATGGGACAGGGGGTGGCTACACCTTC. Its protein is CASSQVHGTGGGYTF.

V gene TRBV15 combines with J gene TRBJ1-2; D remains ambiguous. Trimming cost V 4 bases and J 0 bases, with 12 bases left between them. Germline assignment: CDR1 LNHNV and CDR2 YYDKDF (reference sequence). The CDR3 loop spans 15 amino acids. For the CDR3, the DNA is TGTGCCACCAGCAAAAGGACCCCAGCTAACTATGGCTACACCTTC. Residues: CATSKRTPANYGYTF.

The chain links TRBV12-3 or TRBV12-4 to TRBJ1-5, with D uncertain. The CDR3 extends over 13 amino acids. V dropped 5 bases and J dropped 5 bases, with 10 bases sitting between them. CDR3 sequence: CASSIRSYQPQHF. For the CDR3, the DNA is TGTGCCAGCAGTATCCGATCGTATCAGCCCCAGCATTTT.

The chain carries TRBV15 and TRBJ2-5, with 9 nucleotides matching TRBD2. CDR3 size: 16 residues. The ends lost 2 bases at V and 5 bases at J; junction bases unmatched: 9. Germline CDR1 is LNHNV and CDR2 is YYDKDF (reference sequence). In DNA form, the CDR3 reads TGTGCCACCAGCAGAACAGGCGGCGGGGGGGCGGAGACCCAGTACTTC. Translation gives CATSRTGGGGAETQYF.

V gene TRBV9 combines with J gene TRBJ1-3, with D tentatively TRBD1 (5 bases). CDR1 is SGDLS, CDR2 YYNGEE, per germline. With 4 bases removed from V and 1 base from J, the gap between germline ends came to 18 bases. The CDR3 has 17 amino acids. CDR3 nucleotide sequence: TGTGCCAGCAGCCGACGTCTAACTGGGGCTTCTGGAAACACCATATATTTT. It is translated as CASSRRLTGASGNTIYF.

The chain employs TRBV5-4 and TRBJ2-5; D might be TRBD2 (6 bases). Deletions cut 2 bases from V and 4 bases from J, with 15 bases between. The germline CDR1 and CDR2 sequences are SGHNT and YYREEE (reference sequence). The CDR3 has 15 amino acids. The CDR3 nucleotides read TGTGCCAGCAGCTTAAAAGCGGGTGGGGGAGAGACCCAGTACTTC. Protein sequence: CASSLKAGGGETQYF.

This chain joins TRBV12-3 or TRBV12-4 and TRBJ2-5; maybe TRBD2 (7 bases). The V and J ends lost 1 base and 6 bases respectively, with 9 bases between them. The CDR3 spans 13 residues. The CDR3 spells CASSLGGGQTQYF. CDR3 bases: TGTGCCAGCAGTTTAGGGGGGGGCCAGACCCAGTACTTC.